This TCR beta chain was sequenced for a study of OX40 agonist ivuxolimab in advanced cancers. CDR1 MNHEY and CDR2 SMNVEV come from the germline V gene (reference sequence). CDR3 length: 15 residues. The germline V and J ends were trimmed by 2 bases and 6 bases, with 14 bases remaining between them. The assay was immunoSEQ multiplex PCR, and TCRdb's table has in-frame clones only and misses some. The profile covers around 77,000 clones, with roughly nine tenths appearing a single time and approximately 0.91% taken by the ten largest. V is TRBV27 and J is TRBJ2-1, with D hard to call. The sequencing here drew on CD4+ or CD8+ T cells sorted from blood, taken in a trial of the OX40 agonist ivuxolimab. The receptor's source is an adult with an advanced solid tumor such as melanoma, head and neck, liver or kidney cancer. CDR3 protein: CASSLGWVGFNEQFF. Here the CDR3 DNA reads TGTGCCAGCAGTTTAGGCTGGGTGGGTTTCAATGAGCAGTTCTTC.